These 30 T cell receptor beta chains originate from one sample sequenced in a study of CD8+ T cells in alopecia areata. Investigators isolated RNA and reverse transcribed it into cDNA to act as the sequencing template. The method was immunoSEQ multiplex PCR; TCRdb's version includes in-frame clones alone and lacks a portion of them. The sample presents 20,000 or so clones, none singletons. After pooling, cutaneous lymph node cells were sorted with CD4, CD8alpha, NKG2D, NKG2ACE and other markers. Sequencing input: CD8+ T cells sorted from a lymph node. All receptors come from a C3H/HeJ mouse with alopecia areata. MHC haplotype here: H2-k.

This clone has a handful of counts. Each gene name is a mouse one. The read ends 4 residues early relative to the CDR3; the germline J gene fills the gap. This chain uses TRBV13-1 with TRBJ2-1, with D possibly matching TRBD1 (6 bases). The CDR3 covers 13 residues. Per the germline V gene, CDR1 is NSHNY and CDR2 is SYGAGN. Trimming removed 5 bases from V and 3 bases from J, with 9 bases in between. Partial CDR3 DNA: TGTGCCAGCAGGGACAGATCCTATGCT. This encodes CASRDRSYA. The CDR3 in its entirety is CASRDRSYAEQFF.

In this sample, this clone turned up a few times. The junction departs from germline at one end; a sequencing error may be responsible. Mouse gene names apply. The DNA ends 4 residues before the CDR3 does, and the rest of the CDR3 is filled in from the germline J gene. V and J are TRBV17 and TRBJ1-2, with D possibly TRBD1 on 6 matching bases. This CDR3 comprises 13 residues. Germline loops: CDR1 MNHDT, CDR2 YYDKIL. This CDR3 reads CSSSRDRNSDYTF. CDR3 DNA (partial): TGTTCTAGCAGTAGAGACAGGAACTCC.

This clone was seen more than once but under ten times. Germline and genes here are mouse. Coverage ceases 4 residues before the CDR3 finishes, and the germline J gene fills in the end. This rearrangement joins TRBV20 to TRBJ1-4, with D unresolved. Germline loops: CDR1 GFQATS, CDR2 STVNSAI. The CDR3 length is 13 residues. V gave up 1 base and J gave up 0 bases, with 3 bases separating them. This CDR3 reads CGARAVSNERLFF. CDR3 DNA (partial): TGTGGTGCTAGGGCAGTTTCCAACGAA.

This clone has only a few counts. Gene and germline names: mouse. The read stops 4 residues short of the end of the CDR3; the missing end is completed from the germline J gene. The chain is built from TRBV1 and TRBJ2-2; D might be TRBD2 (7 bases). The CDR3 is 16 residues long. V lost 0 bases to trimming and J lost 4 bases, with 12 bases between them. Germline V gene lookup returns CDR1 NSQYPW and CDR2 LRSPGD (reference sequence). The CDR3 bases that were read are TGCACCTGCAGTGCAGAGGTGGGGGGCAGCACCGGG. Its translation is CTCSAEVGGSTG. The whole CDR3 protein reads CTCSAEVGGSTGQLYF.

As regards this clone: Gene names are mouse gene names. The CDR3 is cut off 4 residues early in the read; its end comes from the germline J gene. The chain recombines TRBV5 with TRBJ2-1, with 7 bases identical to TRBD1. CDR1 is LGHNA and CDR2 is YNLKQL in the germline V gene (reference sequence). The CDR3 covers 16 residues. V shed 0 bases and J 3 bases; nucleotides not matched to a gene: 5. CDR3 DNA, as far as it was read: TGTGCCAGCAGCCAAGATAGCCCAGGGGGCTATGCT. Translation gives CASSQDSPGGYA. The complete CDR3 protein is CASSQDSPGGYAEQFF.

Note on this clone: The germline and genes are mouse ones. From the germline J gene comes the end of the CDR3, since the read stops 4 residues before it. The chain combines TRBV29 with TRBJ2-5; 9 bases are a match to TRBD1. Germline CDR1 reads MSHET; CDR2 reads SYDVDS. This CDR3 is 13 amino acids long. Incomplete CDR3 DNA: TGTGCTAGCAGTCCGGGACAGGGAGAC. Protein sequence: CASSPGQGD. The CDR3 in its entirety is CASSPGQGDTQYF.

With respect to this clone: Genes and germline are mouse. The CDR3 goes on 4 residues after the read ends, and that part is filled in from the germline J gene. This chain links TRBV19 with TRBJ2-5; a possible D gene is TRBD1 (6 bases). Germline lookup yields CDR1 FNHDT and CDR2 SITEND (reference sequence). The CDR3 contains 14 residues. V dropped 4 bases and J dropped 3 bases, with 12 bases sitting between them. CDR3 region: CASSLGTLQDTQYF. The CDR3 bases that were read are TGTGCCAGCAGTCTCGGGACACTTCAAGAC. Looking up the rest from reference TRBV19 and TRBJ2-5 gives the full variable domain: GGIITQTPKFLIGQEGQKLTLKCQQNFNHDTMYWYRQDSGKGLRLIYYSITENDLQKGDLSEGYDASREKKSSFSLTVTSAQKNEMAVFLCASSLGTLQDTQYFGPGTRLLVL.

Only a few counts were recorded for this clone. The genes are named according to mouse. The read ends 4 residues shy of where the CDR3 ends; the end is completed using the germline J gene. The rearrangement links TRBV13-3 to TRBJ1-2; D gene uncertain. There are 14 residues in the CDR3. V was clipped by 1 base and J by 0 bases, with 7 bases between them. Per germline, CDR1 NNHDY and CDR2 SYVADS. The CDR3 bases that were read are TGTGCCAGCAGTGATACAGTAGCAAACTCC. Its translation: CASSDTVANS. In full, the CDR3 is CASSDTVANSDYTF.

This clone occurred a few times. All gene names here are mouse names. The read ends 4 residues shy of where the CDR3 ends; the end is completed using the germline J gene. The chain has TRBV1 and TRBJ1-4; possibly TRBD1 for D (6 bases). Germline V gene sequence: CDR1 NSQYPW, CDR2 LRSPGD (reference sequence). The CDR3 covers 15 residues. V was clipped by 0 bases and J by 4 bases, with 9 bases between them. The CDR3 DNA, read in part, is TGCACCTGCAGTGCAGAGGGACACAACAACGAA. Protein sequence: CTCSAEGHNNE. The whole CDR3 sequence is CTCSAEGHNNERLFF. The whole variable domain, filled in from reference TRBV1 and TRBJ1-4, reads VTLLEQNPRWRLVPRGQAVNLRCILKNSQYPWMSWYQQDLQKQLQWLFTLRSPGDKEVKSLPGADYLATRVTDTELRLQVANMSQGRTLYCTCSAEGHNNERLFFGHGTKLSVL.

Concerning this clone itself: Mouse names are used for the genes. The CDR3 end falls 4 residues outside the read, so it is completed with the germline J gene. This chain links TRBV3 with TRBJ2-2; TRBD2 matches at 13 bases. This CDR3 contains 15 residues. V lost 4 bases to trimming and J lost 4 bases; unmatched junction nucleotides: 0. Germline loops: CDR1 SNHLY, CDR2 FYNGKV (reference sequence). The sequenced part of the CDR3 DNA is TGTGCCAGCAGCTGGGACTGGGGGGGCACCGGG. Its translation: CASSWDWGGTG. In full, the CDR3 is CASSWDWGGTGQLYF.

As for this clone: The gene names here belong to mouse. This chain's CDR3 is CTCSAATSAETLYF. CDR3 DNA (partial): TGCACCTGCAGTGCGGCGACTAGTGCAGAA. The rearrangement uses TRBV1 and TRBJ2-3; no reliable D call. Coverage ceases 4 residues before the CDR3 finishes, and the germline J gene fills in the end. Trimming shortened V by 3 bases and J by 0 bases, and 7 bases separated the two germline ends. Looked up from germline, CDR1 is NSQYPW and CDR2 is LRSPGD (reference sequence). The CDR3 is 14 residues long. The whole variable domain, filled in from reference TRBV1 and TRBJ2-3, reads VTLLEQNPRWRLVPRGQAVNLRCILKNSQYPWMSWYQQDLQKQLQWLFTLRSPGDKEVKSLPGADYLATRVTDTELRLQVANMSQGRTLYCTCSAATSAETLYFGSGTRLTVL.

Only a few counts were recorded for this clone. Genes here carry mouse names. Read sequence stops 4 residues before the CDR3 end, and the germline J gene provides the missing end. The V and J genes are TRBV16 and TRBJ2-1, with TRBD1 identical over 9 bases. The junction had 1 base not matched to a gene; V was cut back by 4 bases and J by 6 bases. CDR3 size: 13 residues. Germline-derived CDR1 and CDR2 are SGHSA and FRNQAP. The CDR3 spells CASSSGQGAEQFF. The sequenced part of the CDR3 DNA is TGTGCAAGCAGCTCGGGACAGGGTGCT.

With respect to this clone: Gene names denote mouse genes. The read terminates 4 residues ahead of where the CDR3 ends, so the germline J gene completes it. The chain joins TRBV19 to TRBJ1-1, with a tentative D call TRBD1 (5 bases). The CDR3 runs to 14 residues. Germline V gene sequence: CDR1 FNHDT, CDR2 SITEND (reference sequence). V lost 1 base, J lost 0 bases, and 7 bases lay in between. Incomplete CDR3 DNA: TGTGCCAGCAGTATAAGGACAACAAACACA. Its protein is CASSIRTTNT. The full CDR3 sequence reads CASSIRTTNTEVFF.

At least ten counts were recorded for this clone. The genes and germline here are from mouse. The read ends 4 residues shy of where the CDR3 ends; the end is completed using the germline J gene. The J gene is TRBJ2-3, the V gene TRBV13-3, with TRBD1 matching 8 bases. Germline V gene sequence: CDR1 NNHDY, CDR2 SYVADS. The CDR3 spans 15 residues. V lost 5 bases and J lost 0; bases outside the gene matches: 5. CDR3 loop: CASRSQGASAETLYF. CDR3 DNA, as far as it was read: TGTGCCAGCAGGTCTCAGGGGGCTAGTGCAGAA.

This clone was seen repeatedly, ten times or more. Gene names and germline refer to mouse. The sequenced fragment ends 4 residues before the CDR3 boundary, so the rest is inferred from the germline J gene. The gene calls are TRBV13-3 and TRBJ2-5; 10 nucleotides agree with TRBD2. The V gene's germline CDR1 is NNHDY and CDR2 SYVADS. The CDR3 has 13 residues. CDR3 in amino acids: CASRDWGVDTQYF. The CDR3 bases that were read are TGTGCCAGCAGAGACTGGGGGGTAGAC.

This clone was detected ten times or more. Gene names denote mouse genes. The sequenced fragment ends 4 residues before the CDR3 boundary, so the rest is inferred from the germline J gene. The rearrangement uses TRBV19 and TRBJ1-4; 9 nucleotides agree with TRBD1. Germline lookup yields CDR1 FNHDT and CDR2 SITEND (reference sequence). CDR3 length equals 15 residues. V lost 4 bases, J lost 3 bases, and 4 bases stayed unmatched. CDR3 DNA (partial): TGTGCCAGCAGTCCCGGGACAGGGACCAACGAA. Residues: CASSPGTGTNE. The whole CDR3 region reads CASSPGTGTNERLFF.

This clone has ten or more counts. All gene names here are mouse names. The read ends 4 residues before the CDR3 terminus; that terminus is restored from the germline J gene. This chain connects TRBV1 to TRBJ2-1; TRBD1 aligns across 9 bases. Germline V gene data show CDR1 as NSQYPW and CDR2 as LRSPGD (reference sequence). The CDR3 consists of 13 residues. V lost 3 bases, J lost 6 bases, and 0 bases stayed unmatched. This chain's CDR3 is CTCSADRGAEQFF. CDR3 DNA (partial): TGCACCTGCAGTGCGGACAGGGGTGCT.

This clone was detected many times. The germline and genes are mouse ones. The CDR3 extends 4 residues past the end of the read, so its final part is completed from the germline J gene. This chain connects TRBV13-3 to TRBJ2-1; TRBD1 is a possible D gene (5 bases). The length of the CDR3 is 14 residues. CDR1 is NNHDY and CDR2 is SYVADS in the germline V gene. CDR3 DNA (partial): TGTGCCAGCAGTGATGCATCCAGGGAGGCT. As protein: CASSDASREA. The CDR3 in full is CASSDASREAEQFF.

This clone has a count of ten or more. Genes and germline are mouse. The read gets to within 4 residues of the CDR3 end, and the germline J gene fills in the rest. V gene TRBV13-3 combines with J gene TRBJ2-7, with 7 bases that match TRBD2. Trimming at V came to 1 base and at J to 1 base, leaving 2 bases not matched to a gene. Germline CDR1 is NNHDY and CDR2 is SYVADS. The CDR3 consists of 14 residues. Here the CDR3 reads CASSDSGGSYEQYF. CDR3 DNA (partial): TGTGCCAGCAGTGATTCTGGGGGTTCCTAT.

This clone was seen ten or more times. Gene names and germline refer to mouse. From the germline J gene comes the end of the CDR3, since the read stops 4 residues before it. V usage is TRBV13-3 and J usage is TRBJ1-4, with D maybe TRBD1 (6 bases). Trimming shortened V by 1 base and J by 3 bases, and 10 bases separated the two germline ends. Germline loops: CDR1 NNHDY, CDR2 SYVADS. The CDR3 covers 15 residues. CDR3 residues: CASSDPDRTNERLFF. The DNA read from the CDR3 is TGTGCCAGCAGTGATCCTGACAGGACCAACGAA.

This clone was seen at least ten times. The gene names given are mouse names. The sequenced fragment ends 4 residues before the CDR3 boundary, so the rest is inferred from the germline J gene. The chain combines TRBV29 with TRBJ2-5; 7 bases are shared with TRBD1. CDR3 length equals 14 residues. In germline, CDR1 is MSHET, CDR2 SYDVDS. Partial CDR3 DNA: TGTGCTAGCAGTTTATCGAACAGGGGAGAC. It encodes CASSLSNRGD. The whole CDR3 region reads CASSLSNRGDTQYF.

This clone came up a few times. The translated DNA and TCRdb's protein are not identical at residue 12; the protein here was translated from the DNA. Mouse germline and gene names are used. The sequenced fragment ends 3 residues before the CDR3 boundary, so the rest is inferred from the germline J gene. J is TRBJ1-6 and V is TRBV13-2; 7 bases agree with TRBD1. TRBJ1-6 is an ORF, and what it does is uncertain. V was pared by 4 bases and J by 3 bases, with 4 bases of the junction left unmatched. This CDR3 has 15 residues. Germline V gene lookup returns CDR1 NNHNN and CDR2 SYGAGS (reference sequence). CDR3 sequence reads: CASGPGTDYNSPLYF. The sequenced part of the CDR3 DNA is TGTGCCAGCGGTCCCGGGACAGACTATAATTCGCCC.

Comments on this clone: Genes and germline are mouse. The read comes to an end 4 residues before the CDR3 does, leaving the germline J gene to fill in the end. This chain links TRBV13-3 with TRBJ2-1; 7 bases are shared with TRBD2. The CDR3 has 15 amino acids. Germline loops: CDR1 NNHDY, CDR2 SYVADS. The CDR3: CASSDAWGSRAEQFF. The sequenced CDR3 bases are TGTGCCAGCAGTGATGCCTGGGGGAGTAGAGCT.

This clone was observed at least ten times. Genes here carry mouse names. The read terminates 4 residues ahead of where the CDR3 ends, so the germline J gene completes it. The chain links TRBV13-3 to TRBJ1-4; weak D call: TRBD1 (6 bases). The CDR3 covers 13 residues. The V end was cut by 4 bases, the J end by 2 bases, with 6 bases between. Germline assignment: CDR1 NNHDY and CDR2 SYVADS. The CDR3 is CASSQGSNERLFF. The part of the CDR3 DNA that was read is TGTGCCAGCAGTCAGGGGTCCAACGAA. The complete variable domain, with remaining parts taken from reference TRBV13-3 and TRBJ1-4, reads EAAVTQSPRSKVAVTGGKVTLSCHQTNNHDYMYWYRQDTGHGLRLIHYSYVADSTEKGDIPDGYKASRPSQENFSLILELASLSQTAVYFCASSQGSNERLFFGHGTKLSVL.

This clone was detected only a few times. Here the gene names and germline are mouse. The CDR3 here is CASSIEQGAETLYF. The CDR3 DNA, read in part, is TGTGCCAGCAGTATAGAACAGGGTGCAGAA. This chain uses TRBV19 with TRBJ2-3; a possible D gene is TRBD1 (5 bases). The CDR3 extends 4 residues past the end of the read, so its final part is completed from the germline J gene. CDR1 is FNHDT, CDR2 SITEND, per germline (reference sequence). The V and J ends lost 0 bases and 1 base respectively, with 6 bases between them. CDR3 length: 14 residues. The variable domain in full, completed from reference TRBV19 and TRBJ2-3, reads GGIITQTPKFLIGQEGQKLTLKCQQNFNHDTMYWYRQDSGKGLRLIYYSITENDLQKGDLSEGYDASREKKSSFSLTVTSAQKNEMAVFLCASSIEQGAETLYFGSGTRLTVL.

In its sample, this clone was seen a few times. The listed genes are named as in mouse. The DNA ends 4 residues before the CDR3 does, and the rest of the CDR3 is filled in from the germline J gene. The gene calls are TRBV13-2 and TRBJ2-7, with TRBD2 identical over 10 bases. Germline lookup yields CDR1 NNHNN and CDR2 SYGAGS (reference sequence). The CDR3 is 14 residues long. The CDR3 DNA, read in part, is TGTGCCAGCGGTGCCTACTGGGGGGGATAT. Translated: CASGAYWGGY. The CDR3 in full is CASGAYWGGYEQYF.

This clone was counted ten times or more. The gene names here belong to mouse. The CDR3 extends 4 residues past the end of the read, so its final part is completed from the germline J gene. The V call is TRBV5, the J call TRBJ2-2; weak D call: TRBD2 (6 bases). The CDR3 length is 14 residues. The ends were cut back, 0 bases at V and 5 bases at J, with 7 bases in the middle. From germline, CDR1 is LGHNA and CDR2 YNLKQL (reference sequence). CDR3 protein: CASSQDLGTGQLYF. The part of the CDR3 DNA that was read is TGTGCCAGCAGCCAAGATCTGGGGACCGGG.

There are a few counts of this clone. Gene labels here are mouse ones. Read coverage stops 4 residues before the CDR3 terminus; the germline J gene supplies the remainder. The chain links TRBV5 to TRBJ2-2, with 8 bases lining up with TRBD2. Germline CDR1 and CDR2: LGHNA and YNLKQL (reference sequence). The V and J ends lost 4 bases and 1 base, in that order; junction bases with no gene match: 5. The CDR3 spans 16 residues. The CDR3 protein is CASSPYWGRNTGQLYF. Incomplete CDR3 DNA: TGTGCCAGCAGCCCCTACTGGGGGAGAAACACCGGG.

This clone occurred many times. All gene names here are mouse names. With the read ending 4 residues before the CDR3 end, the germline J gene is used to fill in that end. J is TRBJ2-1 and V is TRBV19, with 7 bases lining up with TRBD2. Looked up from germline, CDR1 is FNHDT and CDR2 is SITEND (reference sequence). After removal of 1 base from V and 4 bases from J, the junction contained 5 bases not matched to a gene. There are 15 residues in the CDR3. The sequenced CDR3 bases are TGTGCCAGCAGTATATCGGCTGGGGGTTATGCT. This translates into CASSISAGGYA. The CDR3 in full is CASSISAGGYAEQFF.

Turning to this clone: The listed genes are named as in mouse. This CDR3 is CASGGDRGNTLYF. Partial CDR3 DNA: TGTGCCAGCGGTGGGGACAGGGGAAAC. This sequence joins TRBV13-2 and TRBJ2-4; 10 bases agree with TRBD1. The missing CDR3 end, 4 residues past where the read stops, is filled in from the germline J gene. Per germline, CDR1 NNHNN and CDR2 SYGAGS (reference sequence). CDR3 length equals 13 residues.